This T cell receptor (beta chain) was found in a study of blood T cell repertoires in COVID-19. With 6 bases removed from V and 7 bases from J, the gap between germline ends came to 21 bases. The CDR3 has 15 amino acids. Germline values: CDR1 MNHEY, CDR2 SVGAGI. Sequenced by immunoSEQ multiplex PCR; TCRdb stores in-frame clones only, minus some. The sample has about 63,000 clones, 65% to 85% seen once. This TCR was sampled from a woman between 40 and 55 years old with acute COVID-19. The chain joins TRBV6-5 to TRBJ1-1; possible D gene TRBD1, 6 bases. Sequencing was carried out using PBMCs or T cells enriched from blood (not recorded which). For the CDR3, the DNA is TGTGCCAGCAGGATAATGCCAACGACAGGAGTTGAAGCTTTCTTT. Protein sequence: CASRIMPTTGVEAFF.